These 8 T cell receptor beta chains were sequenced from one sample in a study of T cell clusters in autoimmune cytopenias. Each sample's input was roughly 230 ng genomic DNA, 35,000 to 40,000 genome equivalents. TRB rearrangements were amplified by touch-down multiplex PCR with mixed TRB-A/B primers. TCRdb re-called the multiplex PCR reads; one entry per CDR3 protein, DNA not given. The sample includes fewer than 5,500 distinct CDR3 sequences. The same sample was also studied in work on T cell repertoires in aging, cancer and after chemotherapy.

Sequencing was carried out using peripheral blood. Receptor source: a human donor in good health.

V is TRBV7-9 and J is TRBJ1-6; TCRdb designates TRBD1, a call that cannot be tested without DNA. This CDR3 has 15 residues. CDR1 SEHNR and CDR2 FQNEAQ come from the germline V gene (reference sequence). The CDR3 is CASSLSRGNNSPLHF. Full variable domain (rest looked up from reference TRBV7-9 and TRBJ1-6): DTGVSQNPRHKITKRGQNVTFRCDPISEHNRLYWYRQTLGQGPEFLTYFQNEAQLEKSRLLSDRFSAERPKGSFSTLEIQRTEQGDSAMYLCASSLSRGNNSPLHFGNGTRLTVT.

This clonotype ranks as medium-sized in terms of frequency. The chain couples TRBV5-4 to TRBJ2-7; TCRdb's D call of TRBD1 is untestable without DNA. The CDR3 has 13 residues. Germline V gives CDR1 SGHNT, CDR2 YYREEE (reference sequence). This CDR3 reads CASSYGSGGEQYF.

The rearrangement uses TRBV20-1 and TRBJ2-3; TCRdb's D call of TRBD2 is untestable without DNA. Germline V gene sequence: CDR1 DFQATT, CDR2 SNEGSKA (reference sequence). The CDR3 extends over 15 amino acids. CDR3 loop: CSAKWAGGATDTQYF.

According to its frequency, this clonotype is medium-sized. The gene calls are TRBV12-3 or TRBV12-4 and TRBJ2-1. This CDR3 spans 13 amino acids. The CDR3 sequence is CASSLRAAIEQFF.

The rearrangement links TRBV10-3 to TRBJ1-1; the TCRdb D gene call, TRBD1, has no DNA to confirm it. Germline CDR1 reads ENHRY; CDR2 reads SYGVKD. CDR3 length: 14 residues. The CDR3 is CATSPRGLNTEAFF.

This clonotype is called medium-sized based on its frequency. The CDR3: CSVDMREGPQYF. The genes are TRBV29-1 and TRBJ2-5; absent DNA, TCRdb's TRBD2 call cannot be checked. CDR1 is SQVTM, CDR2 ANQGSEA, per germline. The CDR3 totals 12 residues.

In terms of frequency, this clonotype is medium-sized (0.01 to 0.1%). The CDR3 here is CASSYEASGRFENTGELFF. The chain has TRBV6-6 and TRBJ2-2; TCRdb returns TRBD2, unconfirmable since there is no DNA. Germline CDR1 and CDR2: MNHNY and SVGAGI (reference sequence). The CDR3 has 19 amino acids.

The CDR3 sequence is CSAGDRGEQFF. The chain carries TRBV20-1 and TRBJ2-1; checking the TCRdb D call of TRBD1 is not possible without DNA. The CDR3 length is 11 residues. Germline V gene data show CDR1 as DFQATT and CDR2 as SNEGSKA (reference sequence).